The entry that follows covers one T cell receptor beta chain sequence. The target antigen is unknown. This sample stems from a study of post-analysis software for immune sequencing data. Sequencing libraries made from TCR beta cDNA carried unique molecular identifiers. A few hundred thousand cDNA molecules were obtained from about 0.98 to 11 million T cells. TCRdb redid the calling of the PCR reads with MiXCR, one entry per CDR3 protein. The repertoire has roughly 870,000 distinct CDR3 sequences, roughly 50% of them found once; the top ten carry under 6%. This CDR3 region has 16 residues. V was shortened by 0 bases and J by 4 bases, with 13 bases between the two germline ends. The germline gives CDR1 MGHRA, CDR2 YSYEKL. Study-level findings and limits: The normalized Chao1 diversity of multiple sclerosis patients was significantly lower than that of controls. Five TRBV segments, including TRBV5-6, TRBV5-1 and TRBV20-1, were more frequent in patients than controls.

The chain combines TRBV4-1 with TRBJ2-1; D possibly corresponds to TRBD1 (5 bases). Material: blood. This TCR derives from a girl aged 5-17 years with multiple sclerosis. CDR3 protein: CASSQDGQGAYNEQFF. The CDR3 DNA sequence: TGCGCCAGCAGCCAAGATGGCCAGGGTGCATACAATGAGCAGTTCTTC.